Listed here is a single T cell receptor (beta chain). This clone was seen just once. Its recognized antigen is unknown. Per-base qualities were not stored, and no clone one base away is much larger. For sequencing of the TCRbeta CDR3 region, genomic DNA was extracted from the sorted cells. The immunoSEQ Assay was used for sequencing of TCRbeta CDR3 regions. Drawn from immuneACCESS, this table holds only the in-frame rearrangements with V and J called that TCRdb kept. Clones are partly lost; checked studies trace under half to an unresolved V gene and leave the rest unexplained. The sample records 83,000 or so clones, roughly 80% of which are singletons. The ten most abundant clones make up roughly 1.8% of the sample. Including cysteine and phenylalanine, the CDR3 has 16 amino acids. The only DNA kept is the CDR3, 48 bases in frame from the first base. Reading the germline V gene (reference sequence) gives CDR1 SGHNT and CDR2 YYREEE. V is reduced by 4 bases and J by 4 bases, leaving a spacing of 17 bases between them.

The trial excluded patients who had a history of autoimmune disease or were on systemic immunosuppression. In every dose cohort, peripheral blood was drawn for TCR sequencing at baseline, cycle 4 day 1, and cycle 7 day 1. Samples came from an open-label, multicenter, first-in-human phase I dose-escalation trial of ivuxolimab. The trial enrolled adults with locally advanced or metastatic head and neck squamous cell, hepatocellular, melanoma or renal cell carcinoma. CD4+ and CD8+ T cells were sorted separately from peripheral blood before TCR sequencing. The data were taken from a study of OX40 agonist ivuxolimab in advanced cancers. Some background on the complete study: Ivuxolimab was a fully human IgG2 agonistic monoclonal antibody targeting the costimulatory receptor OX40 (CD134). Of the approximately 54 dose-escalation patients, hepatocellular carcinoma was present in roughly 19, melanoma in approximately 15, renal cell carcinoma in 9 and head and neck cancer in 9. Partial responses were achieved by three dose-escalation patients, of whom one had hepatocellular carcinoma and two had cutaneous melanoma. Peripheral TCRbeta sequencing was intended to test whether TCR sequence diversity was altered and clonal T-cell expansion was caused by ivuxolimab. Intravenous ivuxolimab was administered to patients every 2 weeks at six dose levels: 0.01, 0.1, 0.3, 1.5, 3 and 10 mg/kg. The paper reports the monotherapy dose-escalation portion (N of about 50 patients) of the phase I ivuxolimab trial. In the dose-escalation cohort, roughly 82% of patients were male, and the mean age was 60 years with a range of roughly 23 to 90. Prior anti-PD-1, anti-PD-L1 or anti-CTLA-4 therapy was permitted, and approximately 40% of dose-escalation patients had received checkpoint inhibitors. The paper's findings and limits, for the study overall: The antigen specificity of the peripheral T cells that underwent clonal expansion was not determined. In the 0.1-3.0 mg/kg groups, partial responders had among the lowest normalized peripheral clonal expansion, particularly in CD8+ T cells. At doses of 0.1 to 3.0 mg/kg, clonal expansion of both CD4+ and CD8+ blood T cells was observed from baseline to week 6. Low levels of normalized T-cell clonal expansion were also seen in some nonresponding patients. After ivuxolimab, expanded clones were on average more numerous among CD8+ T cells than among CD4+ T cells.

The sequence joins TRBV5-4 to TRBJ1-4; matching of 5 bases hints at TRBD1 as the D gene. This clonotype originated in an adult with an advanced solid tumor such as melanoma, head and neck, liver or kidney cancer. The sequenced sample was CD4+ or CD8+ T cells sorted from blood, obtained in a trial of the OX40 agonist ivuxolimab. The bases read TGTGCCAGCAGCCTCGGTGGACAATGGGTTAATGAAAAACTGTTTTTT. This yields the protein CASSLGGQWVNEKLFF.